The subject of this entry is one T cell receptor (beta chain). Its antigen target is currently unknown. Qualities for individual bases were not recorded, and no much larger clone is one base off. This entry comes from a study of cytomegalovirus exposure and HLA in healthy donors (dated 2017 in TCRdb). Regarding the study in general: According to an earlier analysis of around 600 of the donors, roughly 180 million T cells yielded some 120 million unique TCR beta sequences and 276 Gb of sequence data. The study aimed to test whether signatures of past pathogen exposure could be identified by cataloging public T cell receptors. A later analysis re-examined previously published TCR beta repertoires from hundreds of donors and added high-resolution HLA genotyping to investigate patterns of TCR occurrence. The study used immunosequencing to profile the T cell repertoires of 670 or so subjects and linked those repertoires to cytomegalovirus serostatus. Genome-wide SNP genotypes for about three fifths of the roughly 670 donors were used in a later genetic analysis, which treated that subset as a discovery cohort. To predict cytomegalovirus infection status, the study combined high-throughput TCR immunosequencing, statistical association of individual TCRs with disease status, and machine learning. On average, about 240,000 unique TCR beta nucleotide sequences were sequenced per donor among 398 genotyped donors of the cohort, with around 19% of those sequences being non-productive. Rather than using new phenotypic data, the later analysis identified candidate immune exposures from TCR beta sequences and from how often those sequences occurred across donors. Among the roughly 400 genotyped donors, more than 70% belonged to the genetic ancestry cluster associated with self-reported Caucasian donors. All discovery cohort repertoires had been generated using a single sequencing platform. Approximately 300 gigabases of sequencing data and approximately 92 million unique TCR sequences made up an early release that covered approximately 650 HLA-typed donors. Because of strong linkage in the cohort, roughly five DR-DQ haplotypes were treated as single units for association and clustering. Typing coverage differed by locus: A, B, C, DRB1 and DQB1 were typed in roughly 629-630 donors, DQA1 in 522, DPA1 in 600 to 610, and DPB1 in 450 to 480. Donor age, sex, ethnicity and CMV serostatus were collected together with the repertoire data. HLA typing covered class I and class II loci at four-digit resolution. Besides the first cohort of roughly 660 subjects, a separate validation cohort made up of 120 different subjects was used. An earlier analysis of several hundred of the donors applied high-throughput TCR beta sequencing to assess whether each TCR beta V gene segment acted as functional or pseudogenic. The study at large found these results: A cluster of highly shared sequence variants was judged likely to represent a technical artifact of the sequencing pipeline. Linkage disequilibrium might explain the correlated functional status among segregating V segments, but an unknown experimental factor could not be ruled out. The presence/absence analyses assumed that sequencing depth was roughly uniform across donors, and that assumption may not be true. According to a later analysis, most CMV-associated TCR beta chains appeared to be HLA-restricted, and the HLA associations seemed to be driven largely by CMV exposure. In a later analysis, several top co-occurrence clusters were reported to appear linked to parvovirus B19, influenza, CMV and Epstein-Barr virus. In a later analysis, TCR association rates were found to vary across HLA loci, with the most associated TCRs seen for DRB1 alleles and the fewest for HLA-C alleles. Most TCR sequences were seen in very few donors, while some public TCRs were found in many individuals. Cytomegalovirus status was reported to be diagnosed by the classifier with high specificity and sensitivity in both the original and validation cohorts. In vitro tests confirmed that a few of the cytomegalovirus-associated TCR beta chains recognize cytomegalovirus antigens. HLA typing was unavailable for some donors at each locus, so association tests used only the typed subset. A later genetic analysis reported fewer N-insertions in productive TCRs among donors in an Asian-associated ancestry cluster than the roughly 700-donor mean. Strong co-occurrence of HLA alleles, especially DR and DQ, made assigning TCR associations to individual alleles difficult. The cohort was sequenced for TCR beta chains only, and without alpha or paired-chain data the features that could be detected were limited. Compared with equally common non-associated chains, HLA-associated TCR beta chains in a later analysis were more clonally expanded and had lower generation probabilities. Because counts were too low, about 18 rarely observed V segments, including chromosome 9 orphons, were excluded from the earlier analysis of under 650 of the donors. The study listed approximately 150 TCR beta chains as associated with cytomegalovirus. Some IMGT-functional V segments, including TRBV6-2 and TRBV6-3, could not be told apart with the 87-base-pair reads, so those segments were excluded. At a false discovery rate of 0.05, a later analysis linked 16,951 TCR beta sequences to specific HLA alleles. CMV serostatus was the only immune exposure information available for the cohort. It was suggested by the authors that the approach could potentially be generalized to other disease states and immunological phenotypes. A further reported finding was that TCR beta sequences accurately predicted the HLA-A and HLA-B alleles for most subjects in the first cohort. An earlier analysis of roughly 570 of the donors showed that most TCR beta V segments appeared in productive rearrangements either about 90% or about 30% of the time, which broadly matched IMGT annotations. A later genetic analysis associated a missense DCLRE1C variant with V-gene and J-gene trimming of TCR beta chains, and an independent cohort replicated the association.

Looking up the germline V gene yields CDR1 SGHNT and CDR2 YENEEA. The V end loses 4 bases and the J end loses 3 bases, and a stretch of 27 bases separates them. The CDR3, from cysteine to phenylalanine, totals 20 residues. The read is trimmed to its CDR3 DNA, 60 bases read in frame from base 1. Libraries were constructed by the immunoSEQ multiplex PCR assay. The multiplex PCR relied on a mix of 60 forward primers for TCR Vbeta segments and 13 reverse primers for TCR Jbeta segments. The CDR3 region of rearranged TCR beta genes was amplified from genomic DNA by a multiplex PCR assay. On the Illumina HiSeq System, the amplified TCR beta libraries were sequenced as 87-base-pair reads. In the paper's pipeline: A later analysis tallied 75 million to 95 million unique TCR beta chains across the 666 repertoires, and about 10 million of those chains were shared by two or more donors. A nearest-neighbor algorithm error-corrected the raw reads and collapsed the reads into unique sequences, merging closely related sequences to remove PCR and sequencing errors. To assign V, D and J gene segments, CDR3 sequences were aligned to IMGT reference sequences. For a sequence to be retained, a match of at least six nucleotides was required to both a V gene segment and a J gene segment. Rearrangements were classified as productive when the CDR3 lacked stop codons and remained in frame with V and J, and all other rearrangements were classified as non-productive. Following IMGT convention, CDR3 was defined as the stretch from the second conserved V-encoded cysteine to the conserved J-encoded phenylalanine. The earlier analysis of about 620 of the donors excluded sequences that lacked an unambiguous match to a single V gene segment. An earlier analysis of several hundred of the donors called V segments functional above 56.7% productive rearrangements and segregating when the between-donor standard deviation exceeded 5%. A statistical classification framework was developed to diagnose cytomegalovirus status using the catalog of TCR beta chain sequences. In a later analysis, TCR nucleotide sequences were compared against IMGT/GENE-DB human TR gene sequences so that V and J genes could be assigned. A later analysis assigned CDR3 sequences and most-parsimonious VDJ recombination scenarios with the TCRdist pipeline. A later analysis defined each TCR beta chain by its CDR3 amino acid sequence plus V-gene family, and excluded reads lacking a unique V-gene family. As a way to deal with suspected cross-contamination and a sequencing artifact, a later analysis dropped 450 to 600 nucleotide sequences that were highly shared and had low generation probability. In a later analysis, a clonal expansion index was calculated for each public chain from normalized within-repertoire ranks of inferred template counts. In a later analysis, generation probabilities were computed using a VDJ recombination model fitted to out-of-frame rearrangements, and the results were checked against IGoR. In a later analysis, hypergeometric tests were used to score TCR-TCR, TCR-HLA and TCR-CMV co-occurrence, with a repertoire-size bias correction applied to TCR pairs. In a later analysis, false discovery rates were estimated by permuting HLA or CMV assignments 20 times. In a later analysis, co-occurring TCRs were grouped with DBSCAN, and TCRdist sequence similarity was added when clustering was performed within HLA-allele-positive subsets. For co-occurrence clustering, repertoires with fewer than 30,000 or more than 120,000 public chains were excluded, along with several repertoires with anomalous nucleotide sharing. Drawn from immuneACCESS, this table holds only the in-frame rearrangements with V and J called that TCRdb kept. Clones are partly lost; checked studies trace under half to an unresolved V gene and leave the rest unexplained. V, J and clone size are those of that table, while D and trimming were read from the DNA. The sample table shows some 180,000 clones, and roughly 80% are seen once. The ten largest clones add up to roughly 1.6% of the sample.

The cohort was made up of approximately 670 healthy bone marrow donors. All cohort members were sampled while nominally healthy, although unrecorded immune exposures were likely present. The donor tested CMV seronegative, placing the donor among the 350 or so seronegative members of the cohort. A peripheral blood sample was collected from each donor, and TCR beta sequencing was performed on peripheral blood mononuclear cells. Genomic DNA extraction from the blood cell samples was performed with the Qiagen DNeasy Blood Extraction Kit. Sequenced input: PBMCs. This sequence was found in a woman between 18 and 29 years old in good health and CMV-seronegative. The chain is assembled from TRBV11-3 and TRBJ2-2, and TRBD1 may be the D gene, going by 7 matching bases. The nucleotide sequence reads TGTGCCAGCAGCTCGGACAGGTACGGGAGAGGGGACACGGACACCGGGGAGCTGTTTTTT. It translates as CASSSDRYGRGDTDTGELFF.